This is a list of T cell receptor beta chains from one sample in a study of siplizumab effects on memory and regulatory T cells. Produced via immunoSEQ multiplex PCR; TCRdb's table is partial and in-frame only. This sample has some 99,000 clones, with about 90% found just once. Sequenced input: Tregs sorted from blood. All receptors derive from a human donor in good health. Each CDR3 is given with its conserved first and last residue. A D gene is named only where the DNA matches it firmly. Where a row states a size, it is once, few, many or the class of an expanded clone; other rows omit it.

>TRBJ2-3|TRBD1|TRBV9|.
CASSPTGSTDTQYF
TGTGCCAGCAGCCCGACAGGGAGCACAGATACGCAGTATTTT
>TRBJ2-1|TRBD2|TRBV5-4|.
CASSLPPAGGTNEQFF
TGTGCCAGCAGCTTGCCTCCAGCGGGAGGAACCAATGAGCAGTTCTTC
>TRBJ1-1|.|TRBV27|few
CASSFTRNTEAFF
TGTGCCAGCAGTTTTACCAGGAACACTGAAGCTTTCTTT
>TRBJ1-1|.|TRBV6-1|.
CASSRSLGQNTEAFF
TGTGCCAGCAGTCGTTCCTTGGGACAAAACACTGAAGCTTTCTTT
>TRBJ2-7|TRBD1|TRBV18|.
CASSSGQGSEQYF
TGTGCCAGCTCATCAGGACAGGGTAGCGAGCAGTACTTC
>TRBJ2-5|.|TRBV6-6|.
CASGRVETQYF
TGTGCCAGCGGACGAGTAGAGACCCAGTACTTC
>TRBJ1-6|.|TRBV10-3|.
CAIGRGGISYNSPLHF
TGTGCCATCGGTAGGGGCGGCATCTCCTATAATTCACCCCTCCACTTT
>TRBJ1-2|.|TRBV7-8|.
CASSPRAGFGDGYTF
TGTGCCAGCAGCCCACGGGCGGGGTTTGGTGACGGCTACACCTTC
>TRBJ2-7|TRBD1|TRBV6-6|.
CASSPFGQAIDEQYF
TGTGCCAGCAGTCCCTTCGGACAGGCAATCGACGAGCAGTACTTC
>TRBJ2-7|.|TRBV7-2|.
CASSLDLQDYEQYF
TGTGCCAGCAGCTTAGATCTTCAGGACTACGAGCAGTACTTC
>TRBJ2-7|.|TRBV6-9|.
CASWSGPLRKQYF
TGTGCCAGCTGGTCGGGTCCCCTACGAAAGCAGTACTTC
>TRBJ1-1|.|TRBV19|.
CASRFEGLVHPTEAFF
TGTGCCAGTAGGTTCGAGGGGCTAGTTCATCCCACTGAAGCTTTCTTT
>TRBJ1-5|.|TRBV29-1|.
CSVGESSNQPQHF
TGCAGCGTTGGTGAAAGCAGCAATCAGCCCCAGCATTTT
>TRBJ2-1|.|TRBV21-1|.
CASSKGTSGRKSNEQFF
TGTGCCAGCAGCAAAGGGACTAGCGGAAGGAAAAGCAATGAGCAGTTCTTC
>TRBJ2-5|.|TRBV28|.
CASSLFGKRQAGETQYF
TGTGCCAGCAGTTTATTCGGGAAGCGACAGGCCGGGGAGACCCAGTACTTC
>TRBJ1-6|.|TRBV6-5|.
CASSYLGNSSPLHF
TGTGCCAGCAGTTACTTGGGGAATTCCTCACCCCTCCACTTT
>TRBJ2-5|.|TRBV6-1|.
CASSGQETQYF
TGTGCCAGCAGTGGGCAAGAGACCCAGTACTTC
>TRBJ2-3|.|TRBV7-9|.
CASSIGGNPTDTQYF
TGTGCCAGCAGTATAGGGGGGAACCCCACAGATACGCAGTATTTT
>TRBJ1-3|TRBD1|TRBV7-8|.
CASSPPGQGARNTIYF
TGTGCCAGCAGCCCGCCGGGACAGGGGGCGAGAAACACCATATATTTT
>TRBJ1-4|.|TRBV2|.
CASSDTGVNEKLFF
TGTGCCAGCAGTGACACAGGAGTTAATGAAAAACTGTTTTTT
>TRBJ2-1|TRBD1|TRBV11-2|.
CASSPHPGDRAPGNEQFF
TGTGCCAGCAGCCCACACCCCGGGGACAGGGCGCCCGGCAATGAGCAGTTCTTC
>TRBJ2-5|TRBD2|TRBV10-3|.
CATTSGGAGETQYF
TGTGCCACGACTAGCGGGGGGGCCGGAGAGACCCAGTACTTC
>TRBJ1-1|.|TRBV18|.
CASSPRGNTEAFF
TGTGCCAGCTCACCAAGGGGAAACACTGAAGCTTTCTTT
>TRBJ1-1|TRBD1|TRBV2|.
CASRTGGNTEAFF
TGTGCCAGCAGGACAGGGGGGAACACTGAAGCTTTCTTT
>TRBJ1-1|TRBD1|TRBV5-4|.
CASSFGQGVLGTEAFF
TGTGCCAGCAGCTTTGGACAGGGGGTGCTGGGCACTGAAGCTTTCTTT
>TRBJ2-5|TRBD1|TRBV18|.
CASSPRSGTGYETQYF
TGTGCCAGCTCACCACGCTCCGGGACAGGGTACGAGACCCAGTACTTC
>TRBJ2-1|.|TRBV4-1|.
CASSQVGGEQFF
TGCGCCAGCAGCCAAGTTGGGGGTGAGCAGTTCTTC
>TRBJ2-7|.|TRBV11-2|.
CASSLDPDSYEQYF
TGTGCCAGCAGCTTAGACCCGGACAGCTACGAGCAGTACTTC
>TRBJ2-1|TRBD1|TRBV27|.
CASKFLGGGYNEQFF
TGTGCCAGCAAATTCTTAGGGGGCGGTTACAATGAGCAGTTCTTC
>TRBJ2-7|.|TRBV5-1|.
CASSRDRIYEQYF
TGCGCCAGCAGCCGTGACAGAATCTACGAGCAGTACTTC
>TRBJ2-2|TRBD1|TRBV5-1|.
CASSLVTGGFGELFF
TGCGCCAGCAGCTTGGTGACAGGGGGCTTCGGGGAGCTGTTTTTT
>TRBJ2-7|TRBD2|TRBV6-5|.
CASSYKVGGAYEQYF
TGTGCCAGCAGTTACAAGGTCGGGGGGGCTTACGAGCAGTACTTC
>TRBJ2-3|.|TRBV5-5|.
CASSRVGSPGTDTQYF
TGTGCCAGCAGCCGGGTGGGTTCGCCGGGCACAGATACGCAGTATTTT
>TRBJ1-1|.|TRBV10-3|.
CAISESPGLLNTEAFF
TGTGCCATCAGTGAGTCCCCGGGGCTATTGAACACTGAAGCTTTCTTT
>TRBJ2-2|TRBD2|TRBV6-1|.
CAIRSGRDTGELFF
TGTGCCATCAGAAGCGGGAGAGATACCGGGGAGCTGTTTTTT
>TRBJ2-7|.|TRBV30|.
CAWSLWTTFGSGSYEQYF
TGTGCCTGGAGCCTCTGGACGACTTTCGGGAGTGGCTCCTACGAGCAGTACTTC
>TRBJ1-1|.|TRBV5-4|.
CASSAPLGAGTEAFF
TGTGCCAGCAGCGCACCTCTTGGGGCCGGCACTGAAGCTTTCTTT
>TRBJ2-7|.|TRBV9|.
CASSVGWDLEQYF
TGTGCCAGCAGCGTAGGATGGGATCTTGAGCAGTACTTC
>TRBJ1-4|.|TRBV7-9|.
CASSPTGLLEKLFF
TGTGCCAGCAGCCCGACAGGTTTACTTGAAAAACTGTTTTTT
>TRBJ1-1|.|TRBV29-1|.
CSARLHTGHTEAFF
TGCAGCGCCCGGCTACATACGGGGCACACTGAAGCTTTCTTT